A selection of T cell receptor beta chains follows, all from one sample in a study of blood T cell repertoires in COVID-19. Assay: immunoSEQ multiplex PCR; the TCRdb copy retains only in-frame clones and omits some. The sample lists about 44,000 clones, 87% occurring once. Sequenced input: peripheral blood. These receptor sequences come from a woman older than 75 in a cohort sampled during active or convalescent COVID-19. Each CDR3 is given with its conserved first and last residue. Fields, in order: V gene, D gene, clone size, J gene, CDR3 DNA, CDR3 protein. The D gene is left open where the match is weak. Only part of the rows carry a size: once, few, many, or a class if the clone is expanded.

TRBV2	TRBD1	-	TRBJ1-1	TGTGCCAGCAGGGGACAGGGGAGCACTGAAGCTTTCTTT	CASRGQGSTEAFF
TRBV30	TRBD1	-	TRBJ1-2	TGTGCCTGGAGTTTAATGACAGGGAACTATGGCTACACCTTC	CAWSLMTGNYGYTF
TRBV5-5	TRBD2	-	TRBJ2-1	TGTGCCAGCAGCTTGGAGGCTAGCGGGTGGCGGTTCTTC	CASSLEASGWRFF
TRBV6-5	-	-	TRBJ1-5	TGTGCCAGCATCCGGGAGGGTAATCAGCCCCAGCATTTT	CASIREGNQPQHF
TRBV3-1/TRBV3-2	-	-	TRBJ2-7	TGTGCCAGCAGCCAAGGAAACAGCTACGAGCAGTACTTC	CASSQGNSYEQYF
TRBV20-1	-	-	TRBJ2-1	TGCAGTGCTAGTCCGGGGGTTAATGAGCAGTTCTTC	CSASPGVNEQFF
TRBV9	-	-	TRBJ2-5	TGTGCCAGCAGCAACCAGGGGCGGGAGTGGGAGACCCAGTACTTC	CASSNQGREWETQYF
TRBV11-3	TRBD2	-	TRBJ2-1	TGTGCCAGCAGCTTAGATAAGCGGGGGGTGAGTGAGCAGTTCTTC	CASSLDKRGVSEQFF
TRBV5-8	-	-	TRBJ1-6	TGTGCCAGCAGCCAGAGACAGAATTCACCCCTCCACTTT	CASSQRQNSPLHF
TRBV25-1	-	-	TRBJ1-6	TGTGCCAGCAGTCCCGGGGGTAATTCACCCCTCCACTTT	CASSPGGNSPLHF
TRBV6-5	TRBD1	-	TRBJ2-7	TGTGCCAGCAGTTACACAGGGGGCTCTGGGCAGTACTTC	CASSYTGGSGQYF
TRBV15	TRBD1	-	TRBJ1-1	TGTGCCACCAGCAGAGATAGACCCACACGACAGGGGAGCCTCACTGAAGCTTTCTTT	CATSRDRPTRQGSLTEAFF
TRBV9	-	-	TRBJ1-5	TGTGCCAGCAGCGCCCTCGGTATGTGGAATCAGCCCCAGCATTTT	CASSALGMWNQPQHF
TRBV6-6	-	-	TRBJ2-7	TGTGCCAGCAGTCGACAATTTGAGGAGCAGTACTTC	CASSRQFEEQYF
TRBV2	TRBD1	-	TRBJ1-2	TGTGCCAGCAGTGCCGGGACAGGGGTTTATGGCTACACCTTC	CASSAGTGVYGYTF
TRBV7-8	TRBD2	-	TRBJ2-7	TGTGCCAGCAGCCCCAGCGGACTAGCGGGAGCTTCCTACGAGCAGTACTTC	CASSPSGLAGASYEQYF
TRBV27	-	-	TRBJ1-2	TGTGCCAGCAGCAAGGACAGTTTCAATGGCTACACCTTC	CASSKDSFNGYTF
TRBV6-6	-	-	TRBJ2-5	TGTGCCAGCAGTCAAGAAGGACAAATCGCCCAGTACTTC	CASSQEGQIAQYF
TRBV11-3	-	-	TRBJ2-7	TGTGCCAGCAGCCAGCCCCCGGGGTCCTACGAGCAGTACTTC	CASSQPPGSYEQYF
TRBV5-6	TRBD2	-	TRBJ2-1	TGTGCCAGCAGCTTCGGGAGGTACCCCTACAATGAGCAGTTCTTC	CASSFGRYPYNEQFF
TRBV6-2/TRBV6-3	TRBD2	-	TRBJ2-3	TGTGCCAGCAGTTCCGGGGGGGGCAAGACAGATACGCAGTATTTT	CASSSGGGKTDTQYF
TRBV10-1	-	-	TRBJ2-1	TGCGCCAGCAGTGGGTCGAGGCGGGCCCGGGTCGATGAGCAGTTCTTC	CASSGSRRARVDEQFF
TRBV5-3	-	-	TRBJ2-7	TGTGCCAGAAGCTCGACCTCGACGGGTGCCGGGGAGCAGTACTTC	CARSSTSTGAGEQYF
TRBV20-1	-	-	TRBJ2-2	TGCAGTGCTAGTGTGCCGGGAGTGGGCACCGGGGAGCTGTTTTTT	CSASVPGVGTGELFF
TRBV28	TRBD2	-	TRBJ2-5	TGTGCCAGCAGTACGACTAGCGGGGGGGGCTATCCGGAGGAGACCCAGTACTTC	CASSTTSGGGYPEETQYF
TRBV5-6	-	-	TRBJ2-1	TGTGCCAGCAGCTTCCCCCGGGGTATGTATGAGCAGTTCTTC	CASSFPRGMYEQFF
TRBV6-4	-	-	TRBJ2-3	TGTGCCAGCAGCCCCGGGAGCTTCACAGATACGCAGTATTTT	CASSPGSFTDTQYF
TRBV6-5	TRBD1	-	TRBJ2-2	TGTGCCAGCGGGGGGACAGGGCGGACCGGGGAGCTGTTTTTT	CASGGTGRTGELFF
TRBV5-1	-	-	TRBJ2-1	TGCGCCAGCAGCCCCCGACAGGCTGCCTCCTACAATGAGCAGTTCTTC	CASSPRQAASYNEQFF
TRBV3-1/TRBV3-2	TRBD2	once	TRBJ2-7	TGTGCCAGCAGCCCGGGACTACGAAACGAGCAGTACTTC	CASSPGLRNEQYF
TRBV5-1	TRBD1	-	TRBJ1-1	TGCGCCAGCAGCCCGCTGACAGGGGGTGTGGAAGCTTTCTTT	CASSPLTGGVEAFF